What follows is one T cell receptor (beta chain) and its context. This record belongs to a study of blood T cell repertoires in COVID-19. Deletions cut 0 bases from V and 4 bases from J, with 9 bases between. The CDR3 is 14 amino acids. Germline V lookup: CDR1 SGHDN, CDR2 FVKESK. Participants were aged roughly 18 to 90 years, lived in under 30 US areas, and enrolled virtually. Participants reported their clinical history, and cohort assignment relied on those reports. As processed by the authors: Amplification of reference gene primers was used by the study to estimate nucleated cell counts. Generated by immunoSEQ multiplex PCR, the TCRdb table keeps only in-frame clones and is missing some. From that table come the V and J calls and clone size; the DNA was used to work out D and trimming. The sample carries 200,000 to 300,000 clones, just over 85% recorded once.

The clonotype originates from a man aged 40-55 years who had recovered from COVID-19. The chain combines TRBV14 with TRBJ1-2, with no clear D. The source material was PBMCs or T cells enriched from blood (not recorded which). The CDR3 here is CASSQDGHPYGYTF. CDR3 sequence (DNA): TGTGCCAGCAGCCAAGATGGGCATCCCTATGGCTACACCTTC.